Here is one T cell receptor beta chain with its context. What it binds is not known. This record belongs to a study of regulatory T cells in long-lasting Graves disease. Time point in this sample: persistent/refractory GD, antithyroid drugs over 5 years with positive TRAb. Scientists built the TCR library using RNA that was extracted from PBMCs. In this cohort, patients came from an endocrinology department located in Xi'an, China. iRepertoire HTBI primers and Arm-PCR of CDR3 regions built TCR beta libraries. TCRdb reprocessed the multiplex PCR reads with MiXCR, giving one entry per CDR3 protein. The repertoire has about 430,000 distinct CDR3 sequences, approximately 22% of them found once; the top ten carry roughly an eighth. Whole-study findings and limits: Those with persistent Graves' had less TCR diversity than newly diagnosed patients. Persistent disease exhibited a predilection for TRBV28, TRBJ1-2 and TRBJ2-5. The work looked only at peripheral blood and did not look at thyroid tissue.

Trimming stripped 3 bases from V and 6 bases from J, with 17 bases between. Per germline, CDR1 LGHNA and CDR2 YNFKEQ. The CDR3 is 16 amino acids. This clonotype was obtained from a female donor with Graves disease. V gene TRBV4-2 combines with J gene TRBJ2-2, with D maybe TRBD1 (8 bases). Sequenced here: peripheral blood mononuclear cells (PBMCs), sampled when the disease was refractory, from a patient treated with antithyroid drugs. The CDR3 here is CASSHAGDRGPGELFF. CDR3 DNA sequence: TGTGCCAGCAGCCATGCGGGAGACAGGGGTCCCGGGGAGCTGTTTTTT.